Each of the 5 T cell receptor beta chains below was sequenced from the same sample in a study of blood T cell repertoires in COVID-19. Measured with immunoSEQ multiplex PCR; TCRdb has only the in-frame clones, and not every one. Of about half a million clones in the sample, 85% to 90% are singletons; the top ten hold about 0.91%. Sequenced input: peripheral blood. The receptors stem from a man younger than 35 with COVID-19, enrolled during active disease.

The V and J genes are TRBV10-3 and TRBJ2-1; tentatively, D is TRBD1 (6 bases). From germline, CDR1 is ENHRY and CDR2 SYGVKD. Trimming cost V 3 bases and J 5 bases, with 14 bases left between them. CDR3 length equals 15 residues. The CDR3 coding sequence is TGTGCCATCAGTGATGGGGGCCGATATGACAATGAGCAGTTCTTC. Translating it yields CAISDGGRYDNEQFF.

This chain connects TRBV5-4 to TRBJ2-7, with TRBD2 as a possible D gene (5 bases). Germline V gives CDR1 SGHNT, CDR2 YYREEE (reference sequence). This CDR3 has 14 amino acids. V gave up 0 bases and J gave up 4 bases, with 11 bases separating them. The CDR3 DNA sequence: TGTGCCAGCAGCTTGGGGCTAGCTAAGTACGAGCAGTACTTC. This sequence encodes CASSLGLAKYEQYF.

The chain couples TRBV5-4 to TRBJ2-2; D unclear. Deletions cut 1 base from V and 1 base from J, with 14 bases between. The CDR3 is made up of 17 amino acids. CDR1 is SGHNT, CDR2 YYREEE, per germline (reference sequence). CDR3 sequence reads: CASSLSAFRMNTGELFF. For the CDR3, the DNA is TGTGCCAGCAGCTTGTCGGCGTTCAGGATGAACACCGGGGAGCTGTTTTTT.

The chain couples TRBV2 to TRBJ2-7; perhaps TRBD2 as D (6 bases). The V end lost 7 bases, the J end lost 0 bases, and 10 bases lay between the germline ends. This CDR3 comprises 13 residues. Looked up from germline, CDR1 is SNHLY and CDR2 is FYNNEI. CDR3 loop: CASTASVSYEQYF. The CDR3, as DNA: TGTGCCAGCACTGCTAGCGTCTCCTACGAGCAGTACTTC.

The V and J genes are TRBV2 and TRBJ2-5, with a tentative D call TRBD2 (6 bases). Trimming removed 8 bases from V and 7 bases from J, with 17 bases in between. This CDR3 is 13 amino acids long. CDR1 and CDR2 from the germline V gene are SNHLY and FYNNEI. Here the CDR3 reads CASGGTEIGTQYF. For the CDR3, the DNA is TGTGCCAGCGGGGGGACCGAGATTGGGACCCAGTACTTC. The full variable domain, completed using reference TRBV2 and TRBJ2-5, is EPEVTQTPSHQVTQMGQEVILRCVPISNHLYFYWYRQILGQKVEFLVSFYNNEISEKSEIFDDQFSVERPDGSNFTLKIRSTKLEDSAMYFCASGGTEIGTQYFGPGTRLLVL.